The clone carrying this T cell receptor (beta chain) was recorded a few times. Antigen: not known. The source of the sample is a study of T cell repertoires in cytomegalovirus infection. Points from the study as a whole: The response measured ex vivo was dominated by TCR beta clonotypes (HLA-C-restricted and CMV-specific).

TCRdb fed the reads into MiXCR, producing one record per CDR3 protein. The table records about a million distinct CDR3 sequences, around 32% of them present only once. CDR1 and CDR2 (germline): ENHRY, SYGVKD. The CDR3 extends over 17 amino acids. Trimming at V came to 0 bases and at J to 4 bases, leaving 6 bases not matched to a gene. The source of this sequence is a human donor in good health (CMV status not recorded). Some clones in this sample may be carry-over from other donors' samples. The sample was cultured CD8+ T cells from PBMCs, taken from culture after CMV antigen stimulation. The chain employs TRBV10-3 and TRBJ2-2, with TRBD2 matching 9 bases. The CDR3 DNA sequence: TGTGCCATCAGTGAGTCCGAGACTAGCGGCCCCACCGGGGAGCTGTTTTTT. Protein: CAISESETSGPTGELFF.